This record covers a single T cell receptor (beta chain). Its antigen is not known. This sequence may be a read error, since a much larger clone differs from it by one base. The sample belongs to a study of regulatory T cells in long-lasting Graves disease. The study's findings and limits: Persistent cases favored TRBV28, TRBJ1-2 and TRBJ2-5. Between persistent patients, thousands of public clonotypes were shared, exceeding the approximately 900 shared between new patients.

Library construction for TCR beta used iRepertoire HTBI primers and Arm-PCR of CDR3 regions. In the study's own analysis: Identified segments across samples numbered about 60 TRBV and roughly 15 TRBJ. TCRdb used MiXCR to reprocess the multiplex PCR reads, holding one entry per CDR3 protein. TCRdb assigned the V and J calls; the authors' analysis was not used. The sample lists approximately 300,000 distinct CDR3 sequences, 15% to 20% occurring once. The time point is: newly diagnosed GD, antithyroid drugs for less than 3 months. There was RNA extracted from PBMCs, and the TCR library was made from it. Staff took roughly 9.1 milliliters of peripheral blood and put it into EDTA tubes. This CDR3 comprises 13 residues. Germline CDR1 reads MNHEY; CDR2 reads SVGAGI.

J is TRBJ2-5 and V is TRBV6-5, with TRBD1 matching over 7 bases. This clonotype originated in a female donor with Graves disease. The sequenced sample was peripheral blood mononuclear cells (PBMCs), obtained at new diagnosis, from a patient treated with antithyroid drugs. The CDR3 nucleotides read TGTGCCAGCAGTTACGACAGGGAAGAGGCCCAGTACTTC. It specifies CASSYDREEAQYF.